A selection of T cell receptor beta chains follows, all from one sample in a study of blood T cell repertoires in COVID-19. Measured with immunoSEQ multiplex PCR; TCRdb has only the in-frame clones, and not every one. The sample lists about 120,000 clones, nearly 90% occurring once. The sequenced sample was peripheral blood. The receptors were sampled from a woman between 55 and 75 years old with COVID-19, enrolled during active disease. Both conserved end residues are part of each CDR3. The D gene is left open where the match is weak. Rows give clone size only sometimes, using once, few, many, or a class for an expanded clone.

TRBJ1-2 | NA | TRBV19 | NA | CASSRSSGYGYTF | TGTGCCAGTAGTAGGTCTAGCGGCTATGGCTACACCTTC
TRBJ1-4 | once | TRBV9 | TRBD1 | CASSEAGTDEKLFF | TGTGCCAGCAGCGAGGCCGGGACAGATGAAAAACTGTTTTTT
TRBJ2-1 | once | TRBV27 | TRBD2 | CATKGLAGGHTKENEQFF | TGTGCCACCAAAGGACTAGCGGGGGGACATACGAAAGAGAATGAGCAGTTCTTC
TRBJ2-1 | NA | TRBV5-4 | NA | CASSPDLYGDNEQFF | TGTGCCAGCAGCCCTGACCTCTACGGGGACAATGAGCAGTTCTTC
TRBJ2-6 | NA | TRBV5-8 | NA | CASSLDSGAGANVLTF | TGTGCCAGCAGCTTGGATTCCGGGGCTGGGGCCAACGTCCTGACTTTC
TRBJ2-3 | NA | TRBV10-3 | NA | CAISEDRNTQYF | TGTGCCATCAGTGAAGACAGGAATACGCAGTATTTT
TRBJ1-3 | few | TRBV12-5 | TRBD1 | CASGLVLEGAAGNTIYF | TGTGCTAGTGGTTTGGTACTTGAGGGGGCTGCCGGAAACACCATATATTTT
TRBJ2-2 | NA | TRBV29-1 | NA | CSVERGAGELFF | TGCAGCGTTGAACGGGGAGCCGGGGAGCTGTTTTTT
TRBJ1-1 | NA | TRBV7-2 | TRBD1 | CASSPGTGGRVKNTEAFF | TGTGCCAGCAGTCCCGGGACAGGGGGTAGGGTGAAAAACACTGAAGCTTTCTTT
TRBJ1-2 | once | TRBV6-5 | NA | CASSYGQFNWGYTF | TGTGCCAGCAGTTACGGACAGTTTAACTGGGGCTACACCTTC
TRBJ1-1 | NA | TRBV4-3 | NA | CASSQDARMAEAFF | TGCGCCAGCAGCCAAGACGCGAGGATGGCTGAAGCTTTCTTT
TRBJ2-7 | NA | TRBV6-5 | NA | CASSIGGQHPYEQYF | TGTGCCAGCAGCATCGGAGGCCAACACCCCTACGAGCAGTACTTC
TRBJ2-5 | NA | TRBV9 | NA | CASSVGGSAGGPQGAQYF | TGTGCCAGCAGCGTAGGGGGCTCGGCGGGGGGCCCCCAGGGGGCCCAGTACTTC
TRBJ2-7 | NA | TRBV19 | NA | CASKAGPLLREQYF | TGTGCCAGTAAGGCAGGGCCTCTACTACGGGAGCAGTACTTC
TRBJ1-5 | NA | TRBV5-6 | TRBD1 | CASSSRQGPGEQPQHF | TGTGCCAGCAGCTCGAGACAGGGCCCGGGTGAACAGCCCCAGCATTTT
TRBJ2-3 | NA | TRBV6-2/TRBV6-3 | NA | CASSPTGPPSTDTQYF | TGTGCCAGCAGTCCCACGGGTCCTCCTAGCACAGATACGCAGTATTTT
TRBJ1-1 | NA | TRBV10-3 | TRBD1 | CAIGQGAGTEAFF | TGTGCCATCGGGCAGGGGGCCGGCACTGAAGCTTTCTTT
TRBJ2-5 | NA | TRBV4-2 | TRBD1 | CASSGLLRDRVETQYF | TGTGCCAGCAGCGGCCTTCTAAGGGACAGGGTGGAGACCCAGTACTTC
TRBJ2-2 | once | TRBV4-3 | NA | CASSQRAARTGELFF | TGCGCCAGCAGCCAAAGAGCGGCGCGCACCGGGGAGCTGTTTTTT
TRBJ2-1 | NA | TRBV29-1 | TRBD2 | CSGAWRGAGGEQFF | TGCAGTGGGGCTTGGCGGGGGGCCGGGGGTGAGCAGTTCTTC
TRBJ2-1 | NA | TRBV5-6 | NA | CASQDLVYNEQFF | TGTGCCAGCCAGGATCTGGTCTACAATGAGCAGTTCTTC
TRBJ1-5 | few | TRBV5-1 | TRBD1 | CASSSRQGSNQPQHF | TGCGCCAGCAGCTCGCGACAGGGTAGCAATCAGCCCCAGCATTTT
TRBJ1-6 | NA | TRBV7-9 | TRBD1 | CASSPGTGAPLHF | TGTGCCAGCAGCCCCGGGACAGGCGCACCCCTCCACTTT
TRBJ1-2 | NA | TRBV7-2 | TRBD1 | CASSLTAGGQGYTF | TGTGCCAGCAGCTTAACGGCAGGGGGCCAAGGCTACACCTTC
TRBJ1-2 | NA | TRBV27 | NA | CASSTDGANYGYTF | TGTGCCAGCAGTACCGACGGGGCTAACTATGGCTACACCTTC
TRBJ1-4 | once | TRBV6-2/TRBV6-3 | NA | CASSYRNREAEKLFF | TGTGCCAGCAGTTACAGGAATCGCGAGGCTGAAAAACTGTTTTTT
TRBJ2-7 | NA | TRBV4-1 | NA | CASSQAGGQAYEQYF | TGCGCCAGCAGCCAGGCCGGGGGGCAGGCCTACGAGCAGTACTTC
TRBJ1-2 | once | TRBV7-3 | NA | CASSLTRDSRYGYTF | TGTGCCAGCAGCTTAACCCGGGACTCCCGCTATGGCTACACCTTC
TRBJ1-1 | NA | TRBV29-1 | TRBD1 | CSVVSRTGNTEAFF | TGCAGCGTTGTGTCCCGGACAGGGAACACTGAAGCTTTCTTT
TRBJ2-1 | NA | TRBV7-3 | TRBD2 | CASSLKPSGALDEQFF | TGTGCCAGCAGCTTAAAGCCTAGCGGGGCATTGGATGAGCAGTTCTTC
TRBJ2-5 | NA | TRBV7-9 | TRBD1 | CASSSLGQGPRETQYF | TGTGCCAGCAGCTCCCTAGGACAGGGCCCGCGGGAGACCCAGTACTTC
TRBJ2-3 | NA | TRBV5-6 | TRBD2 | CASSRMLNRLAGGTDTQYF | TGTGCCAGCAGCCGAATGTTGAACCGACTAGCGGGGGGGACAGATACGCAGTATTTT
TRBJ2-1 | NA | TRBV5-1 | NA | CASSLDVQASYNEQFF | TGCGCCAGCAGCCTGGACGTGCAGGCCTCCTACAATGAGCAGTTCTTC
TRBJ2-1 | NA | TRBV11-3 | TRBD2 | CASSTTSGPYNEQFF | TGTGCCAGCAGCACGACTAGCGGCCCCTACAATGAGCAGTTCTTC
TRBJ2-1 | NA | TRBV7-3 | TRBD2 | CASSLSAGGHHEQFF | TGTGCCAGCAGCTTAAGCGCGGGGGGGCACCATGAGCAGTTCTTC
TRBJ1-5 | NA | TRBV6-2/TRBV6-3 | TRBD1 | CASSRLQGAGQPQHF | TGTGCCAGCAGTCGTCTACAGGGGGCAGGTCAGCCCCAGCATTTT
TRBJ2-3 | NA | TRBV27 | NA | CASSLMGGVGTDTQYF | TGTGCCAGCAGTTTAATGGGAGGAGTGGGCACAGATACGCAGTATTTT
TRBJ1-1 | NA | TRBV21-1 | NA | CASRRTGGGGNTEAFF | TGTGCCAGCAGGAGGACAGGGGGTGGCGGAAACACTGAAGCTTTCTTT
TRBJ1-2 | NA | TRBV3-1/TRBV3-2 | NA | CASRQTLNYGYTF | TGTGCCAGCAGGCAGACACTCAACTATGGCTACACCTTC
TRBJ2-1 | NA | TRBV9 | TRBD2 | CASSVDHRGLAGTNEQFF | TGTGCCAGCAGCGTAGACCACAGAGGACTAGCGGGGACAAATGAGCAGTTCTTC
TRBJ2-7 | NA | TRBV2 | TRBD2 | CASRASGVSSYEQYF | TGTGCCAGCAGGGCTAGCGGGGTTAGCTCCTACGAGCAGTACTTC
TRBJ1-2 | NA | TRBV6-2/TRBV6-3 | NA | CASSRANYGYTF | TGTGCCAGCAGTCGAGCTAACTATGGCTACACCTTC
TRBJ1-1 | NA | TRBV6-2/TRBV6-3 | NA | CASSYKGVVAFF | TGTGCCAGCAGTTACAAAGGGGTCGTAGCTTTCTTT
TRBJ1-5 | few | TRBV6-6 | TRBD1 | CASFSMRDSQNQPQHF | TGTGCCAGCTTCTCAATGAGGGACAGCCAGAATCAGCCCCAGCATTTT
TRBJ1-3 | once | TRBV9 | NA | CASSVEHSGNTIYF | TGTGCCAGCAGCGTAGAACACTCTGGAAACACCATATATTTT
TRBJ2-6 | NA | TRBV4-1 | NA | CASSQDLGTGANVLTF | TGCGCCAGCAGCCAAGATCTGGGGACAGGGGCCAACGTCCTGACTTTC
TRBJ1-1 | NA | TRBV2 | NA | CATKQGANTEAFF | TGTGCCACCAAACAGGGCGCGAACACTGAAGCTTTCTTT
TRBJ2-1 | NA | TRBV12-3/TRBV12-4 | NA | CASTRTAYNEQFF | TGTGCCAGCACCAGGACAGCCTACAATGAGCAGTTCTTC
TRBJ1-2 | once | TRBV3-1/TRBV3-2 | NA | CASGQDSRYGYTF | TGTGCCAGCGGCCAAGATAGCCGGTATGGCTACACCTTC
TRBJ1-3 | NA | TRBV10-3 | NA | CAISDMIVTDSGNTIYF | TGTGCCATCAGTGATATGATCGTAACAGACTCTGGAAACACCATATATTTT
TRBJ1-6 | NA | TRBV6-6 | TRBD1 | CASRTTGQGNSLHF | TGTGCCAGCAGGACAACGGGACAGGGGAATTCCCTCCACTTT
TRBJ2-5 | NA | TRBV19 | NA | CASSTVVTGIETQYF | TGTGCCAGTAGTACGGTAGTCACAGGGATAGAGACCCAGTACTTC
TRBJ1-2 | NA | TRBV19 | TRBD1 | CASAQGAQAYRYTF | TGTGCCAGCGCCCAGGGGGCTCAGGCTTATCGCTACACCTTC
TRBJ1-3 | NA | TRBV27 | NA | CASSSFAGKRTSGNTIYF | TGTGCCAGCAGTTCCTTTGCGGGGAAGCGTACCTCTGGAAACACCATATATTTT
TRBJ1-1 | NA | TRBV6-2/TRBV6-3 | TRBD1 | CASSVQGMNTEAFF | TGTGCCAGCAGCGTACAGGGGATGAACACTGAAGCTTTCTTT
TRBJ2-5 | NA | TRBV9 | TRBD2 | CASSVDSGGQETQYF | TGTGCCAGCAGCGTAGATAGCGGGGGGCAAGAGACCCAGTACTTC